Below, 14 T cell receptor beta chains from the same sample are listed, as sequenced in a study of control samples from healthy donors and cancer patients. Method: immunoSEQ multiplex PCR; TCRdb's copy keeps in-frame clones and lacks some. The sample contains around 130,000 clones, about 95% of which appear only once. The source material was blood. The source of these receptors is a man between 25 and 39 years old in good health.

This clone has only one observation. V and J are TRBV6-6 and TRBJ1-2; 8 nucleotides match TRBD1. The CDR3 extends over 15 amino acids. The V and J ends lost 6 bases and 4 bases, in that order; junction bases with no gene match: 10. Germline V CDR1 and CDR2: MNHNY, SVGAGI (reference sequence). Here the CDR3 DNA reads TGTGCCAGCAGCCTCGACAGGGGCGCAAGCTATGGCTACACCTTC. It specifies CASSLDRGASYGYTF.

The chain couples TRBV10-3 to TRBJ2-2, with a possible D match to TRBD1 (6 bases). There are 12 residues in the CDR3. Germline lookup yields CDR1 ENHRY and CDR2 SYGVKD. The CDR3 is CAQGDNTGELFF. The DNA for the CDR3 is TGTGCACAGGGCGATAACACCGGGGAGCTGTTTTTT.

This clone showed up just once. The J gene is TRBJ2-3, the V gene TRBV19; D call uncertain. Germline V CDR1 and CDR2: LNHDA, SQIVND (reference sequence). The CDR3 loop spans 13 amino acids. Between the trimmed V and J ends, which lost 4 bases and 4 bases, there was a span of 9 bases. The CDR3 region has the DNA TGTGCCAGTAGTAGGGGTGCCTCAGATACGCAGTATTTT. Translating it yields CASSRGASDTQYF.

This clone was counted only a few times. V gene TRBV27 combines with J gene TRBJ2-3; no firm D call. CDR1 is MNHEY and CDR2 is SMNVEV in the germline V gene (reference sequence). The V and J ends lost 4 bases and 6 bases respectively, with 20 bases between them. The CDR3 sequence is 16 residues long. The CDR3 protein is CASSSGLGSEVDTQYF. In nucleotides, the CDR3 is TGTGCCAGCAGTTCGGGCCTCGGCTCTGAGGTTGATACGCAGTATTTT.

This chain joins TRBV18 and TRBJ2-2, with no clear D. The CDR3 is 12 amino acids. V shed 3 bases and J shed 2 bases, with 1 base lying between them. Germline CDR1 and CDR2: KGHSH and LQKENI. The CDR3 DNA reads TGTGCCAGCTCACCCAACACCGGGGAGCTGTTTTTT. It specifies CASSPNTGELFF.

The gene calls are TRBV20-1 and TRBJ2-1, with 9 bases fitting TRBD2. The ends lost 3 bases at V and 8 bases at J; junction bases unmatched: 8. This CDR3 comprises 14 residues. The V gene's germline CDR1 is DFQATT and CDR2 SNEGSKA (reference sequence). CDR3 DNA: TGCAGTGCTAGTGTGGCGGGGGGGACTCATGAGCAGTTCTTC. It codes for CSASVAGGTHEQFF.

The chain links TRBV19 to TRBJ1-6; 7 nucleotides agree with TRBD1. The germline gives CDR1 LNHDA, CDR2 SQIVND (reference sequence). V lost 6 bases to trimming and J lost 9 bases; unmatched junction nucleotides: 8. The CDR3 has 14 amino acids. CDR3 bases: TGTGCCAGTAGGTACGGGACAGTTCCTTCACCCCTCCACTTT. Protein product: CASRYGTVPSPLHF.

This chain connects TRBV18 to TRBJ1-2; D is perhaps TRBD1 (6 bases). The germline V and J ends were trimmed by 8 bases and 6 bases, with 16 bases remaining between them. The CDR3 is 13 residues long. Germline V gene data show CDR1 as KGHSH and CDR2 as LQKENI. CDR3 sequence reads: CASPRGTKDGYTF. CDR3 nucleotides: TGTGCCAGCCCACGGGGGACAAAAGATGGCTACACCTTC.

J is TRBJ1-1 and V is TRBV28, with D tentatively TRBD1 (5 bases). Trimming removed 5 bases at V and 0 bases at J, with 13 bases between. CDR1 and CDR2 from the germline V gene are MDHEN and SYDVKM. There are 15 residues in the CDR3. CDR3 loop: CASSRQKSMNTEAFF. For the CDR3, the DNA is TGTGCCAGCAGTAGACAGAAGTCCATGAACACTGAAGCTTTCTTT.

The V and J genes are TRBV6-5 and TRBJ2-1; 7 bases are shared with TRBD1. The CDR3 loop spans 13 amino acids. With 6 bases clipped from V and 12 bases from J, the junction kept 11 bases outside the gene matches. Germline V gene sequence: CDR1 MNHEY, CDR2 SVGAGI. CDR3 bases: TGTGCCAGCAGAATGACAGGGTACTTAGGGCAGTTCTTC. This gives the protein CASRMTGYLGQFF.

The chain links TRBV29-1 to TRBJ2-5; tentative D call: TRBD1 (6 bases). With 0 bases removed from V and 1 base from J, the gap between germline ends came to 6 bases. Germline lookup yields CDR1 SQVTM and CDR2 ANQGSEA. The CDR3 is made up of 13 amino acids. In DNA form, the CDR3 reads TGCAGCGTTGAAGAGGGGGCCCAAGAGACCCAGTACTTC. Its translation: CSVEEGAQETQYF.

This rearrangement joins TRBV15 to TRBJ2-3; 8 bases align to TRBD2. Per the germline V gene, CDR1 is LNHNV and CDR2 is YYDKDF (reference sequence). V lost 0 bases, J lost 2 bases, and 7 bases stayed unmatched. The CDR3 length is 17 residues. The CDR3 nucleotides read TGTGCCACCAGCAGAGATCTCGGGGGGGGCCTCACAGATACGCAGTATTTT. This encodes CATSRDLGGGLTDTQYF. The entire variable domain, with the rest obtained from reference TRBV15 and TRBJ2-3, is as follows: DAMVIQNPRYQVTQFGKPVTLSCSQTLNHNVMYWYQQKSSQAPKLLFHYYDKDFNNEADTPDNFQSRRPNTSFCFLDIRSPGLGDTAMYLCATSRDLGGGLTDTQYFGPGTRLTVL.

The chain joins TRBV10-3 to TRBJ1-1; unclear D gene. CDR1 is ENHRY and CDR2 is SYGVKD in the germline V gene. V lost 3 bases, J lost 4 bases, and 3 bases lay in between. The CDR3 runs to 11 residues. The CDR3 region has the DNA TGTGCCATCAGTGACGGCACTGAAGCTTTCTTT. This sequence encodes CAISDGTEAFF.

V and J are TRBV4-3 and TRBJ2-7, with 9 nucleotides matching TRBD1. V trimming: 0 bases; J trimming: 7 bases; junction bases outside the gene matches: 10. Germline CDR1 is LGHNA and CDR2 is YSLEER. The CDR3 length is 16 residues. The CDR3 nucleotides are TGCGCCAGCAGCCAAGAGGAGAAGGACAGGGGTTCGGAGCAGTACTTC. It translates to CASSQEEKDRGSEQYF.